This record looks at one T cell receptor beta chain sequence and its context. Generated by immunoSEQ multiplex PCR, the TCRdb table keeps only in-frame clones and is missing some. The table has approximately 47,000 clones, 81% seen once. J lost 3 bases, V lost 3 bases, and 5 bases had no gene match. CDR1 DFQATT and CDR2 SNEGSKA come from the germline V gene (reference sequence). CDR3 size: 13 residues. The data were obtained in a study of T cells in tumors after PD-1 blockade. Study context: Daily vismodegib 150 mg continued in a subset of anti-PD-1-treated patients. Blood samples averaged around 110,000 templates (range roughly 24,000-290,000) and under 40,000 unique clonotypes.

The sample in question was PBMCs, obtained before anti-PD-1 treatment. This rearrangement joins TRBV20-1 to TRBJ2-7, with 7 bases lining up with TRBD1. The clonotype originates from a human donor with basal cell carcinoma. The CDR3 here is CSASPRGFYEQYF. The CDR3 region has the DNA TGCAGTGCTAGTCCCAGGGGGTTCTACGAGCAGTACTTC.